Included here is one T cell receptor beta chain sequence, with context. Cohort assignment relied on participant-reported clinical history. Resolution of symptoms, clearance, or two negative PCRs was present in recovered Cohort 3 donors. Germline assignment: CDR1 MNHEY and CDR2 SVGEGT. Trimming took 5 bases from V and 2 from J; bases not matched to a gene: 8. The CDR3 covers 15 residues. This specimen comes from a study of blood T cell repertoires in COVID-19. About the research overall: COVID-19 samples from acute and convalescent phases originated in the United States, Italy and Spain. In each case, the material was cDNA or gDNA derived from T cells, B-cell-depleted T cells, or PBMCs.

Clones were sequenced by immunoSEQ multiplex PCR, and TCRdb holds only the in-frame ones, with some missing. The sample lists 130,000 or so clones, around 83% occurring once. The specimen was PBMCs or T cells enriched from blood (not recorded which). The genes are TRBV6-2 or TRBV6-3 and TRBJ2-5; 7 nucleotides match TRBD1. This sequence was found in a man over 45 who had recovered from COVID-19. CDR3 nucleotide sequence: TGTGCCAGCAGTACCTACAGGGGCGGTCAAGAGACCCAGTACTTC. Encoded protein: CASSTYRGGQETQYF.